Following are 23 T cell receptor beta chains from one sample sequenced in a study of T cells in Graves' hyperthyroidism and ophthalmopathy. Template material for amplifying TCR beta CDR3 regions consisted of RNA transcripts. The HTBI primer set was used in a first-round RT-PCR of the TCR CDR3. TCRdb reprocessed the multiplex PCR reads via MiXCR and lists one record per CDR3 protein. The sample lists 350,000 to 450,000 distinct CDR3 sequences, around an eighth occurring once. Sequences were obtained from blood. These receptor sequences come from a man aged 45-65 years with Graves' ophthalmopathy.

This clonotype has a count of ten or more. The rearrangement links TRBV5-8 to TRBJ2-3, with a weak D call TRBD2 (5 bases). The germline V gene has CDR1 SGHTS and CDR2 YDEGEE. The CDR3 runs to 14 residues. The V end lost 6 bases, the J end lost 4 bases, and 15 bases lay between the germline ends. CDR3 sequence reads: CASISPSGADTQYF. Written as DNA, the CDR3 is TGTGCCAGCATATCGCCCTCCGGGGCAGATACGCAGTATTTT.

At least ten counts were recorded for this clonotype. The V call is TRBV12-3 or TRBV12-4, the J call TRBJ2-2; D is uncertain. The CDR3 loop spans 16 amino acids. The ends were cut back, 6 bases at V and 0 bases at J, with 14 bases in the middle. DNA of the CDR3: TGTGCCAGCAGGACCAGGCTCCCCCCGAACACCGGGGAGCTGTTTTTT. This translates into CASRTRLPPNTGELFF.

This clonotype was picked up many times. The V and J genes are TRBV20-1 and TRBJ2-5, with TRBD2 matching 9 bases. The ends lost 8 bases at V and 3 bases at J; junction bases unmatched: 10. Per the germline V gene, CDR1 is DFQATT and CDR2 is SNEGSKA (reference sequence). The CDR3 extends over 14 amino acids. The CDR3 is CSSPASGEKETQYF. The CDR3 nucleotides are TGCAGTTCACCGGCTAGCGGGGAGAAAGAGACCCAGTACTTC.

This clonotype was seen a handful of times. The CDR3 sequence is CATETGTGLSEQYF. The DNA for the CDR3 is TGCGCCACAGAGACGGGGACAGGGTTAAGCGAGCAGTACTTC. V usage is TRBV5-1 and J usage is TRBJ2-7, with 9 bases identical to TRBD1. With V trimmed by 9 bases and J by 6 bases, 13 bases remained unmatched. Germline V lookup: CDR1 SGHRS, CDR2 YFSETQ. This CDR3 comprises 14 residues.

As concerns this clonotype: A much larger clone lies one base from this, so it may be a read error. V and J are TRBV11-3 and TRBJ1-2; no firm D call. V was pared by 5 bases and J by 8 bases, with 12 bases between. The CDR3 is 12 residues long. Per germline, CDR1 SGHNT and CDR2 YENEEA. CDR3 in amino acids: CASSRVADGYTF. Here the CDR3 DNA reads TGTGCCAGCAGCCGGGTGGCGGACGGCTACACCTTC. Based on the CDR3 plus reference TRBV11-3 and TRBJ1-2, the full variable domain is EAGVVQSPRYKIIEKKQPVAFWCNPISGHNTLYWYLQNLGQGPELLIRYENEEAVDDSQLPKDRFSAERLKGVDSTLKIQPAELGDSAVYLCASSRVADGYTFGSGTRLTVV.

The chain uses TRBV20-1 and TRBJ2-3; 7 bases map to TRBD2. CDR3 length: 14 amino acids. Germline V CDR1 and CDR2: DFQATT, SNEGSKA (reference sequence). The V and J ends lost 3 bases and 4 bases, in that order; junction bases with no gene match: 7. The CDR3 DNA sequence: TGCAGTGCTAGCGGGAGGCGTCAGGCAGATACGCAGTATTTT. Its translation is CSASGRRQADTQYF.

This clonotype has at least ten counts. The rearrangement joins TRBV12-3 or TRBV12-4 to TRBJ1-5, with TRBD1 as a possible D gene (5 bases). This CDR3 has 15 amino acids. V gave up 7 bases and J gave up 0 bases, with 13 bases separating them. The CDR3 DNA follows: TGTGCCAGCACCAGACGGGGGATTAGCAATCAGCCCCAGCATTTT. Translation: CASTRRGISNQPQHF.

This clonotype was seen more than once but under ten times. The chain uses TRBV30 and TRBJ2-7; 9 nucleotides agree with TRBD1. The CDR3 consists of 12 residues. J was trimmed by 4 bases and V by 4 bases; bases with no gene match: 2. The germline V gene has CDR1 GTSNPN and CDR2 SVGIG (reference sequence). CDR3 in DNA: TGTGCCTGGAAACAGGGGGCTTACGAGCAGTACTTC. Translation: CAWKQGAYEQYF.

This clonotype was seen a handful of times. This chain uses TRBV12-3 or TRBV12-4 with TRBJ2-4; 7 nucleotides agree with TRBD2. J was trimmed by 0 bases and V by 6 bases; bases with no gene match: 17. CDR3 length: 19 residues. Written as DNA, the CDR3 is TGTGCCAGCAGCTCGATCGGGGGGATCGGGATGCTAGCCAAAAACATTCAGTACTTC. Protein product: CASSSIGGIGMLAKNIQYF.

This clonotype has a handful of counts. V is TRBV20-1 and J is TRBJ1-4, with D possibly being TRBD1 (6 bases). The CDR3 length is 14 residues. Germline V CDR1 and CDR2: DFQATT, SNEGSKA (reference sequence). The CDR3 nucleotides read TGCAGCGCGGGACTCGGGGGCCCCCGAGGAAAACTGTTTTTT. Translating it yields CSAGLGGPRGKLFF.

The chain carries TRBV5-5 and TRBJ2-7, with TRBD2 matching over 8 bases. V lost 3 bases to trimming and J lost 3 bases; unmatched junction nucleotides: 8. Germline V lookup: CDR1 SGHKS, CDR2 YYEKEE (reference sequence). CDR3 size: 15 residues. The CDR3 region is CASSSASSGLYEQYF. The DNA of the CDR3 is TGTGCCAGCAGCTCGGCGTCTAGCGGGCTCTACGAGCAGTACTTC.

The gene calls are TRBV6-2 or TRBV6-3 and TRBJ2-4; TRBD2 aligns across 11 bases. The V segment lost 5 bases and the J segment 4 bases; nucleotides outside the gene matches: 4. Per germline, CDR1 MNHEY and CDR2 SVGEGT. There are 15 residues in the CDR3. The CDR3 here is CASSVTSGGKNIQYF. The DNA for the CDR3 is TGTGCCAGCAGTGTAACTAGCGGGGGAAAAAACATTCAGTACTTC.

This clonotype was recorded at least ten times. This chain uses TRBV11-2 with TRBJ2-2; TRBD2 matches at 7 bases. This CDR3 comprises 15 residues. Germline CDR1 SGHAT, CDR2 FQNNGV. Unmatched junction bases numbered 7, after V lost 2 bases and J lost 7 bases. The CDR3 DNA reads TGTGCCAGCAGCTTAAAACCTCTAGCGGACGGGGAGCTGTTTTTT. Its protein is CASSLKPLADGELFF.

This clonotype was seen at least ten times. V usage is TRBV2 and J usage is TRBJ2-3; TRBD2 agrees at 10 bases. The CDR3 is made up of 19 amino acids. The germline gives CDR1 SNHLY, CDR2 FYNNEI. With V trimmed by 7 bases and J by 0 bases, 16 bases remained unmatched. DNA of the CDR3: TGTGCCAGCACGACACCAACCAAGCGGGAGGGGACTAGCACAGATACGCAGTATTTT. It is translated as CASTTPTKREGTSTDTQYF.

This clonotype was picked up many times. The J gene is TRBJ1-5, the V gene TRBV28; 9 bases agree with TRBD1. The CDR3 totals 16 residues. The J segment lost 2 bases and the V segment lost 8 bases, leaving 10 bases of the junction unmatched. In germline, CDR1 is MDHEN, CDR2 SYDVKM. This CDR3 is CASGTGGLEGNQPQHF. Here the CDR3 DNA reads TGTGCCAGCGGCACAGGGGGCCTAGAAGGCAATCAGCCCCAGCATTTT.

There are a few counts of this clonotype. The rearrangement joins TRBV5-1 to TRBJ2-7; no definite D call. V lost 5 bases and J lost 0, with 18 bases in between. This CDR3 has 16 residues. Germline CDR1 SGHRS, CDR2 YFSETQ. This CDR3 reads CASRAGWSVVSYEQYF. CDR3 DNA sequence: TGCGCCAGCAGAGCCGGTTGGAGCGTCGTCTCCTACGAGCAGTACTTC.

The chain uses TRBV4-2 and TRBJ2-1; 12 positions agree with TRBD2. V shed 3 bases, J shed 1 base, and the junction held 4 bases outside the gene matches. The germline V gene encodes CDR1 LGHNA and CDR2 YNFKEQ. The CDR3 runs to 17 residues. The CDR3 DNA follows: TGTGCCAGCAGCCAGCGACTAGCGGGAGAGTCCTACAATGAGCAGTTCTTC. It specifies CASSQRLAGESYNEQFF.

This clonotype was recorded at least ten times. V is TRBV6-1 and J is TRBJ1-2; 7 bases map to TRBD1. There are 14 residues in the CDR3. CDR1 is MNHNS and CDR2 is SASEGT in the germline V gene. Trimming removed 7 bases from V and 2 bases from J; junction bases left unmatched: 7. The CDR3 region is CASIPTGSNYGYTF. CDR3 bases: TGTGCCAGCATTCCGACAGGGTCGAACTATGGCTACACCTTC.

CDR3 in amino acids: CASSLERGQLYF. The CDR3 DNA reads TGCGCCAGCAGCTTGGAGCGCGGGCAGCTATATTTT. The gene calls are TRBV5-1 and TRBJ1-3; D is unresolved. The CDR3 totals 12 residues. Germline-derived CDR1 and CDR2 are SGHRS and YFSETQ. With 0 bases removed from V and 14 bases from J, the gap between germline ends came to 12 bases.

This clonotype was seen a few times. The rearrangement joins TRBV10-3 to TRBJ2-3, with 9 bases identical to TRBD1. CDR3 length equals 14 residues. V gave up 3 bases and J gave up 5 bases; unmatched junction bases: 3. The germline V gene encodes CDR1 ENHRY and CDR2 SYGVKD. CDR3 sequence reads: CAISDGTGKDTQYF. CDR3 nucleotides: TGTGCCATCAGTGATGGGACAGGGAAAGATACGCAGTATTTT.

In its sample, this clonotype was seen many times. J is TRBJ1-2 and V is TRBV27; D is ambiguous. Trimming took off 4 bases at V and 6 bases at J, with 21 bases between the two ends. The CDR3 contains 16 residues. The V gene's germline CDR1 is MNHEY and CDR2 SMNVEV (reference sequence). In nucleotides, the CDR3 is TGTGCCAGCAGTTCCTCAGTAGGACCGGGAGTCAATGGCTACACCTTC. It translates to CASSSSVGPGVNGYTF.

This clonotype has more than one count but fewer than ten. The chain recombines TRBV7-9 with TRBJ2-1; TRBD1 matches at 7 bases. The length of the CDR3 is 13 residues. CDR1 is SEHNR and CDR2 is FQNEAQ in the germline V gene (reference sequence). Losses at the gene ends were 5 bases for V and 6 bases for J; bases not matched to a gene: 4. The CDR3 DNA follows: TGTGCCAGCAGCCGGGACAGCACCAATGAGCAGTTCTTC. Translation gives CASSRDSTNEQFF.

Only a few counts were recorded for this clonotype. V and J are TRBV15 and TRBJ2-5; D is undetermined. Deletions cut 3 bases from V and 4 bases from J, with 9 bases between. The CDR3 extends over 13 amino acids. The germline V gene encodes CDR1 LNHNV and CDR2 YYDKDF (reference sequence). DNA of the CDR3: TGTGCCACCAGCAGGGGTCGTGTAGAGACCCAGTACTTC. As protein: CATSRGRVETQYF.